This is a list of T cell receptor beta chains from one sample in a study of cytomegalovirus exposure and HLA in healthy donors. TCRdb keeps only in-frame clones here, not all; method: immunoSEQ multiplex PCR. The sample lists some 220,000 clones, around 89% seen once, with more than 0.8% in the top ten. Sequencing input: PBMCs. The receptors stem from a woman under 30 in good health and CMV-seronegative. CDR3s include the opening cysteine and the closing phenylalanine or tryptophan. The order of the fields is J gene, clone size, D gene, V gene, CDR3 DNA, CDR3 protein. A D gene is named only where the DNA matches it firmly. Clone size is not always given. Where it is, it says once, few, many or a class for expanded clones.

TRBJ2-7,.,.,TRBV6-5,TGTGCCAGCAACCTCGGGTCGGACTCCGAGCAGTACTTC,CASNLGSDSEQYF
TRBJ1-1,.,.,TRBV5-6,TGTGCCAGCAGCTTGGGGGACACAAACCATGAAGCTTTCTTT,CASSLGDTNHEAFF
TRBJ2-2,.,TRBD2,TRBV4-3,TGCGCCAGCAGCCAAGATCGACTAGCGGGGGCGAACACCGGGGAGCTGTTTTTT,CASSQDRLAGANTGELFF
TRBJ1-5,.,.,TRBV4-1,TGCGCCAGCAGCCAAGACGGTAGGGGGTATCAGCCCCAGCATTTT,CASSQDGRGYQPQHF
TRBJ1-6,.,.,TRBV11-2,TGTGCCAGCAGCTTAGAGGCCGGGGCACCCCTCCACTTT,CASSLEAGAPLHF
TRBJ2-7,.,TRBD1,TRBV29-1,TGCAGCGTTGGACAGGGGAATGTTTACGAGCAGTACTTC,CSVGQGNVYEQYF
TRBJ1-6,.,.,TRBV7-2,TGTGCCGGCAGCCTGAATTCACCCCTCCACTTT,CAGSLNSPLHF
TRBJ1-2,.,TRBD1,TRBV11-2,TGTGCCAGCAGCCCACCGGGACAGGGGAACTATGGCTACACCTTC,CASSPPGQGNYGYTF
TRBJ2-3,.,TRBD1,TRBV5-1,TGCGCCAGCAGCACAAAGACAGGGGGCAAAGGAGATACGCAGTATTTT,CASSTKTGGKGDTQYF
TRBJ2-5,once,.,TRBV4-3,TGCGCCAATACCCAGGGACAAAACCAAGAGACCCAGTACTTC,CANTQGQNQETQYF
TRBJ1-2,once,.,TRBV7-9,TGTGCCAGCAGCTTCGACAGCTCTAATGGCTACACCTTC,CASSFDSSNGYTF
TRBJ1-2,.,.,TRBV27,TGTGCCAGCAGTTTATTAGGGGGAGATCGTGGCTACACCTTC,CASSLLGGDRGYTF
TRBJ2-5,.,TRBD2,TRBV27,TGTGCCAGCAGTTACGGGAGCGGGGGGGGACTAGACACCCAGTACTTC,CASSYGSGGGLDTQYF
TRBJ2-5,.,TRBD2,TRBV6-5,TGTGCCAGCAGTTACGGCGGGGACTATCAGTACTTC,CASSYGGDYQYF
TRBJ2-1,.,TRBD2,TRBV6-6,TGTGCCAGCAGTTTGCTAGCGGGGGTCTACAATGAGCAGTTCTTC,CASSLLAGVYNEQFF
TRBJ2-1,once,TRBD2,TRBV4-2,TGTGCCAGCAGCCTGATCGGGACTAGCCACTACAATGAGCAGTTCTTC,CASSLIGTSHYNEQFF
TRBJ2-5,.,.,TRBV6-6,TGTGCCAGCAGTTACGTGGGGGCCGAGACCCAGTACTTC,CASSYVGAETQYF
TRBJ1-1,.,TRBD1,TRBV18,TGTGCCAGCTCACCAAAAACAGGGGGGATCACTGAAGCTTTCTTT,CASSPKTGGITEAFF
TRBJ2-2,.,.,TRBV5-4,TGTGCCAGCAGCGGATTAACTAGCCTAGGGGACACCGGGGAGCTGTTTTTT,CASSGLTSLGDTGELFF
TRBJ2-2,.,.,TRBV5-6,TGTGCCAGCAGCTTGGTGCCTATCGGGACTCCGAAAGCCGGGGAGCTGTTTTTT,CASSLVPIGTPKAGELFF